The sequence of this TCR beta chain was determined in a study of vaccination effects on CD4 cells after COVID-19. Germline CDR1 and CDR2: KGHSH and LQKENI. The CDR3 contains 13 residues. With 5 bases clipped from V and 7 bases from J, the junction kept 7 bases outside the gene matches. This table comes from immunoSEQ multiplex PCR, and its TCRdb copy is limited to in-frame clones, with some not included. This table has about 24,000 clones, just under 75% appearing once. This clone was seen a few times. Its antigen is still unknown. The ViraFEST assay expanded antigen-specific CD4+ T cells with viral peptide pools before sequencing. Having been cultured for 10 days, the cells underwent CD4+ T cell isolation. The vaccine recipients had no prior SARS-CoV-2 infection, with negative nucleocapsid antibodies.

V and J are TRBV18 and TRBJ1-1, with TRBD1 matching over 7 bases. This receptor was taken from a human donor who received a COVID-19 vaccine. This specimen was CD4+ T cells from PBMCs cultured with SARS-CoV-2 spike peptides, taken before COVID-19 vaccination. The CDR3 protein is CASSSGTEIEAFF. The CDR3 bases are TGTGCCAGCTCATCCGGGACAGAGATTGAAGCTTTCTTT.